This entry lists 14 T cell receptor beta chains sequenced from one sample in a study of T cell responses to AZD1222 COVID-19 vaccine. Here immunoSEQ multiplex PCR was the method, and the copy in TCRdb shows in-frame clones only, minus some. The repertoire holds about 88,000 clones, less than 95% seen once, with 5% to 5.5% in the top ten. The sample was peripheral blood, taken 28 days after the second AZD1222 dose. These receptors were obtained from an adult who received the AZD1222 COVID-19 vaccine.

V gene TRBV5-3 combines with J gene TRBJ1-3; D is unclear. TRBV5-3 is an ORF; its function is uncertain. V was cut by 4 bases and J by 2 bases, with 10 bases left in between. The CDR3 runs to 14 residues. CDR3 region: CARSRSGAGNTIYF. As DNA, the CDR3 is TGTGCCAGAAGCCGATCTGGGGCTGGAAACACCATATATTTT.

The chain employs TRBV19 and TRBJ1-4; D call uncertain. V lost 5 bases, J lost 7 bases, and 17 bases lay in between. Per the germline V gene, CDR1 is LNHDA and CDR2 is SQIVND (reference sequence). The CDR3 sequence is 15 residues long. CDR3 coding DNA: TGTGCCAGTAGTGTCGGCTGGAGGGCGACTGAAAAACTGTTTTTT. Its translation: CASSVGWRATEKLFF.

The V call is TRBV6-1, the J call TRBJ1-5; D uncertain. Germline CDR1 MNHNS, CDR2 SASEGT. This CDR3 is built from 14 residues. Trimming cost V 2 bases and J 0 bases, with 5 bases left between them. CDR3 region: CASSENISNQPQHF. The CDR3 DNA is TGTGCCAGCAGTGAAAATATTAGCAATCAGCCCCAGCATTTT.

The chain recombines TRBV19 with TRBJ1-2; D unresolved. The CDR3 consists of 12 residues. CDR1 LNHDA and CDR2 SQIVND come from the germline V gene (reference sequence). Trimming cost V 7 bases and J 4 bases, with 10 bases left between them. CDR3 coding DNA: TGTGCCAGTACAACAGCTACCTATGGCTACACCTTC. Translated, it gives CASTTATYGYTF.

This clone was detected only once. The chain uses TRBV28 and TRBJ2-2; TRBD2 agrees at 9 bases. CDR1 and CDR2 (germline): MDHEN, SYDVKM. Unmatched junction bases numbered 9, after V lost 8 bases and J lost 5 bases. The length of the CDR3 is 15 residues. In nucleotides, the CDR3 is TGTGCCAGCGGTACGCGGGGGGGCTTGACCGGGGAGCTGTTTTTT. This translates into CASGTRGGLTGELFF.

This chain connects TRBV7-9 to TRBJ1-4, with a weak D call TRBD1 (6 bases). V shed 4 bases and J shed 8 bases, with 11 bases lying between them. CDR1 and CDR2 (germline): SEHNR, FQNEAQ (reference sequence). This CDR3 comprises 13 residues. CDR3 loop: CASSSGVGEKLFF. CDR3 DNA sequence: TGTGCCAGCAGCTCAGGGGTTGGGGAAAAACTGTTTTTT.

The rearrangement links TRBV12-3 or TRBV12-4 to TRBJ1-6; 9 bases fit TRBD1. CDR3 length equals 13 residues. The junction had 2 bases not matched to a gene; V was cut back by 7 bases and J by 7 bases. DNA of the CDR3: TGTGCCAGCACCGGGACAGGGAATTCACCCCTCCACTTT. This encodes CASTGTGNSPLHF.

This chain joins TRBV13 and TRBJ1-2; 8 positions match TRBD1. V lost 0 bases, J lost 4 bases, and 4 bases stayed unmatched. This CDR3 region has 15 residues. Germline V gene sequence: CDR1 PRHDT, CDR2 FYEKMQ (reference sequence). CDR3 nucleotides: TGTGCCAGCAGCTTAGGGGACAGGGAACTCTATGGCTACACCTTC. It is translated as CASSLGDRELYGYTF.

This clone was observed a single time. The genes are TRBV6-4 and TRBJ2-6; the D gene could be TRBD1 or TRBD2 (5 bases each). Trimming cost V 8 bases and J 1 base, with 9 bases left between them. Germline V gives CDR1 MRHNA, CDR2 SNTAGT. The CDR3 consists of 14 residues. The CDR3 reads CASSRESGANVLTF. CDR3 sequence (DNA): TGTGCCAGCTCCAGGGAGTCTGGGGCCAACGTCCTGACTTTC.

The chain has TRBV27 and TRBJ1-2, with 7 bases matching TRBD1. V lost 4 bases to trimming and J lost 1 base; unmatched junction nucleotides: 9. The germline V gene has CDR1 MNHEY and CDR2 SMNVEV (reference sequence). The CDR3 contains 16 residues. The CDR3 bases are TGTGCCAGCAGTTCCCAGGGGGAGGTCGTTAACTATGGCTACACCTTC. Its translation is CASSSQGEVVNYGYTF.

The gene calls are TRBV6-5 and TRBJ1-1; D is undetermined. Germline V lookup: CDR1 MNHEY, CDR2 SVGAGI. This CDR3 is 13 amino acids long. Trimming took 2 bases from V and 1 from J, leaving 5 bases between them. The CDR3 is CASSYAGNTEAFF. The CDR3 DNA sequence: TGTGCCAGCAGTTACGCAGGGAACACTGAAGCTTTCTTT.

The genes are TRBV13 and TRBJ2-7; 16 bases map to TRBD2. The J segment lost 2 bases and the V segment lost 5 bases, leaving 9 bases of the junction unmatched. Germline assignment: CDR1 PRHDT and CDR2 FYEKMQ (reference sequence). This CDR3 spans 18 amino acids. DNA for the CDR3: TGTGCCAGCAGCGATAAAGGGACTAGCGGGGGGGCTGCCTACGAGCAGTACTTC. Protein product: CASSDKGTSGGAAYEQYF.

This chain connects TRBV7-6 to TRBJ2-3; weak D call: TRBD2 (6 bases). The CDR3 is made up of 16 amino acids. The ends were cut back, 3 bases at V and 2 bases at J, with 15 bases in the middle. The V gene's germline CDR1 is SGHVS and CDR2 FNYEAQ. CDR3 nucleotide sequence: TGTGCCAGCAGCTTTTATTCAGGGCGGGACACAGATACGCAGTATTTT. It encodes CASSFYSGRDTDTQYF.

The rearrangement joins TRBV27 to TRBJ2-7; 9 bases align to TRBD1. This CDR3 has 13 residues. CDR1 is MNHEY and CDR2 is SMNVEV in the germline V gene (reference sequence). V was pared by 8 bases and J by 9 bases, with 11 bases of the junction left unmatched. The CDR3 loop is CASDDGTGFGQYF. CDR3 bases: TGTGCCAGCGACGACGGGACAGGGTTTGGGCAGTACTTC.